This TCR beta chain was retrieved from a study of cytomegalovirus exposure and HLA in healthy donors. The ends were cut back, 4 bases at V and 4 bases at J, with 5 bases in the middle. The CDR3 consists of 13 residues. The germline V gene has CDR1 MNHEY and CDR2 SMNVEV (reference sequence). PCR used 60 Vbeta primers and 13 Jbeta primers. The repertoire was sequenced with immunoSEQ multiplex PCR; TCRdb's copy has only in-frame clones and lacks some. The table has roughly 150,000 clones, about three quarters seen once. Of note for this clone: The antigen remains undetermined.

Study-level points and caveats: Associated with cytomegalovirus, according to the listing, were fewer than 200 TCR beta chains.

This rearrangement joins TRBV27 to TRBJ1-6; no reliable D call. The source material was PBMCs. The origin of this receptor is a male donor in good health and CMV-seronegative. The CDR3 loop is CASSYRYNSPLHF. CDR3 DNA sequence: TGTGCCAGCAGTTACCGGTATAATTCACCCCTCCACTTT.